The entry below describes one TCR beta chain. These data belong to a study of control samples from healthy donors and cancer patients. Germline V gives CDR1 SNHLY, CDR2 FYNNEI. The CDR3 sequence is 12 residues long. The J segment lost 7 bases and the V segment lost 8 bases, leaving 7 bases of the junction unmatched. TCRdb's table, derived via immunoSEQ multiplex PCR, lists solely in-frame clones and lacks some. The data contain roughly 150,000 clones, roughly 90% of them singletons. The chain uses TRBV2 and TRBJ2-7; 8 positions agree with TRBD1. What was sequenced was blood. The source of this sequence is a man in his thirties or forties in good health. The CDR3 loop is CASSQGAREQYF. The CDR3 DNA sequence: TGTGCCAGCTCTCAGGGGGCGCGGGAGCAGTACTTC.